The rows below give T cell receptor beta chains drawn from one sample of a study of cytomegalovirus exposure and HLA in healthy donors. TCRdb keeps only in-frame clones here, not all; method: immunoSEQ multiplex PCR. The table records fewer than 200,000 clones, about 70% of them present only once. The sequenced material came from PBMCs. The receptor set was obtained from a woman aged 40 to 50 in good health and CMV-seropositive. The CDR3 runs from the conserved cysteine through the conserved F or W. Each record gives: V gene, clone size, J gene, CDR3 length, D gene, CDR3 protein, CDR3 DNA. D genes are given only for firm matches. For some rows the clone size is stated as once, few or many, or as a class when expanded; others skip it.

V: TRBV5-4
size: many
J: TRBJ2-7
length: 14
D: -
CDR3: CASSLGGSFYEQYF
DNA: TGTGCCAGCAGCTTAGGGGGAAGTTTCTACGAGCAGTACTTC

V: TRBV28
size: -
J: TRBJ2-1
length: 15
D: -
CDR3: CASSLGASSYNEQFF
DNA: TGTGCCAGCAGTTTGGGGGCAAGCTCCTACAATGAGCAGTTCTTC

V: TRBV27
size: -
J: TRBJ2-3
length: 16
D: -
CDR3: CASRLFSYISTDTQYF
DNA: TGTGCCAGCAGGTTATTCTCTTACATTAGCACAGATACGCAGTATTTT

V: TRBV5-4
size: -
J: TRBJ2-3
length: 15
D: TRBD2
CDR3: CASSKSGGAKDTQYF
DNA: TGTGCCAGCAGCAAGAGCGGGGGGGCGAAAGATACGCAGTATTTT

V: TRBV2
size: -
J: TRBJ2-3
length: 15
D: TRBD2
CDR3: CASSPSGTSTDTQYF
DNA: TGTGCCAGCAGTCCTAGCGGGACTAGCACAGATACGCAGTATTTT

V: TRBV19
size: -
J: TRBJ1-2
length: 16
D: TRBD1
CDR3: CASSPRAGGDNYGYPF
DNA: TGTGCCAGTAGTCCCCGGGCAGGGGGCGACAACTATGGCTACCCCTTC

V: TRBV2
size: once
J: TRBJ1-1
length: 13
D: TRBD1
CDR3: CASSERGLTEAFF
DNA: TGTGCCAGCAGTGAGAGGGGGCTAACTGAAGCTTTCTTT

V: TRBV7-2
size: medium-sized
J: TRBJ2-7
length: 17
D: TRBD2
CDR3: CASSAGTSGRDMGKQYF
DNA: TGTGCCAGCAGCGCCGGGACTAGCGGGAGGGATATGGGCAAGCAGTACTTC

V: TRBV5-4
size: -
J: TRBJ2-1
length: 15
D: TRBD2
CDR3: CASSLGLAENNEQFF
DNA: TGTGCCAGCAGCTTGGGGCTAGCGGAAAACAATGAGCAGTTCTTC

V: TRBV5-1
size: once
J: TRBJ2-1
length: 13
D: -
CDR3: CASSLGLINEQFF
DNA: TGCGCCAGCAGCTTGGGACTTATCAATGAGCAGTTCTTC

V: TRBV6-5
size: -
J: TRBJ1-1
length: 11
D: -
CDR3: CASRDRGGAFF
DNA: TGTGCCAGCAGGGATAGAGGTGGAGCTTTCTTT

V: TRBV7-3
size: -
J: TRBJ1-1
length: 14
D: TRBD1
CDR3: CASSLGTGGAQAFF
DNA: TGTGCCAGCAGCTTGGGGACAGGGGGAGCACAAGCTTTCTTT